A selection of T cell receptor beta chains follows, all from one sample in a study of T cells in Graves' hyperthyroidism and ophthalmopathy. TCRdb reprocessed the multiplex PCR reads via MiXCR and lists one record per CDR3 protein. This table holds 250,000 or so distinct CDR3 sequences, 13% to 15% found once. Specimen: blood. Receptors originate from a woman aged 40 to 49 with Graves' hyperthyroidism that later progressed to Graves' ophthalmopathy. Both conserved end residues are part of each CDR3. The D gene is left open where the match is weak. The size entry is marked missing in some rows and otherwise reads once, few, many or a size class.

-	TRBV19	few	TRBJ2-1	CASSIVSDFLDDNEQFF	TGTGCCAGTAGTATAGTGTCGGACTTCCTGGATGACAATGAGCAGTTCTTC
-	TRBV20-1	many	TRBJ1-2	CSARDWQPGSGYTF	TGCAGTGCTAGAGATTGGCAGCCCGGGAGTGGCTACACCTTC
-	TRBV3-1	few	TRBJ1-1	CASSAGGPGEAFF	TGTGCCAGCAGTGCTGGGGGTCCGGGTGAAGCTTTCTTT
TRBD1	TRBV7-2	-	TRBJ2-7	CASSLAGTGGRYEQYF	TGTGCCAGCAGCTTAGCCGGGACAGGGGGACGCTACGAGCAGTACTTC
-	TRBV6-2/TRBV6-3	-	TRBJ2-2	CVGRQTNTGELFF	TGTGTTGGGCGCCAGACGAACACCGGGGAGCTGTTTTTT
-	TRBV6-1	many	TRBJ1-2	CASSEALNGGGNYGYTF	TGTGCCAGCAGTGAAGCGCTTAATGGAGGGGGTAACTATGGCTACACCTTC
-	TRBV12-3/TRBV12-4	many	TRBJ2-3	CASSGGWRTIRTDTQYF	TGTGCCAGCAGTGGGGGGTGGAGGACTATACGCACAGATACGCAGTATTTT
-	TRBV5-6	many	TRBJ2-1	CASSLRPSSYNEQFF	TGTGCCAGCAGCTTAAGACCGTCCTCCTACAATGAGCAGTTCTTC
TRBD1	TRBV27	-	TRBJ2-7	CASSSDRAIYEQYF	TGTGCCAGCAGTTCGGACAGGGCAATCTACGAGCAGTACTTC
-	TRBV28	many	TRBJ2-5	CASSLVEHQETQYF	TGTGCCAGCAGTTTGGTGGAGCACCAAGAGACCCAGTACTTC
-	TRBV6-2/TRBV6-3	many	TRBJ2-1	CASRRGQHNEQFF	TGTGCCAGCAGGAGGGGACAACACAATGAGCAGTTCTTC
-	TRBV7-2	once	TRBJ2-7	CASSSWVVGGYTYEQYF	TGTGCCAGCAGTTCTTGGGTGGTGGGGGGATATACCTACGAGCAGTACTTC
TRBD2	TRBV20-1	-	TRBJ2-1	CSARDRTSGYNEQFF	TGCAGTGCTAGAGATAGGACTAGCGGCTACAATGAGCAGTTCTTC
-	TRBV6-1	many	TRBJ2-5	CASSDDIETQYF	TGTGCCAGCAGTGACGACATCGAGACCCAGTACTTC
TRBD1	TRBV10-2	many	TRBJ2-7	CASLWTGGKYEQYF	TGCGCCAGCCTGTGGACAGGGGGCAAATACGAGCAGTACTTC